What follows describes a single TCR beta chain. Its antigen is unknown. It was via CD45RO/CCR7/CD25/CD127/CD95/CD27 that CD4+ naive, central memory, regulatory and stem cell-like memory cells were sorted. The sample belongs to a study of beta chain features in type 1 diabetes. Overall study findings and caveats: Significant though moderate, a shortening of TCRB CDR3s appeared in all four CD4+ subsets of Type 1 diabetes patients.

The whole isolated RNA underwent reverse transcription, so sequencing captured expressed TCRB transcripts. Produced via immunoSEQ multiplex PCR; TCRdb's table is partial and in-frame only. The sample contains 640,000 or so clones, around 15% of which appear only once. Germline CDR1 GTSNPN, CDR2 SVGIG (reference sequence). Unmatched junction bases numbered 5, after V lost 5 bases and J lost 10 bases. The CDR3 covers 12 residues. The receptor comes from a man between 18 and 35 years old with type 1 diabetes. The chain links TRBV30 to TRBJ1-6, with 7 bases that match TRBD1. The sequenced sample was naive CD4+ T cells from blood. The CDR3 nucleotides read TGTGCCTGGGCAGGGGGGGAATCACCCCTCCACTTT. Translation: CAWAGGESPLHF.